The sequence of this T cell receptor (beta chain) was determined in a study of blood T cell repertoires in COVID-19. This CDR3 region has 15 residues. CDR1 is LNHDA, CDR2 SQIVND, per germline (reference sequence). V was clipped by 7 bases and J by 4 bases; unmatched bases: 10. Method: immunoSEQ multiplex PCR; TCRdb's copy keeps in-frame clones and lacks some. The table includes about 110,000 clones, over 70% detected once. This TCR derives from a human donor in a cohort sampled during active or convalescent COVID-19. Sample: peripheral blood. The chain recombines TRBV19 with TRBJ2-1, with 7 bases matching TRBD2. The CDR3 is CASKERRGTYNEQFF. The CDR3 DNA follows: TGTGCCAGTAAAGAGAGGCGGGGGACTTACAATGAGCAGTTCTTC.